Listed here are 24 T cell receptor beta chains from one sample, sequenced in a study of control samples from healthy donors and cancer patients. TCRdb keeps only in-frame clones here, not all; method: immunoSEQ multiplex PCR. The table has about 57,000 clones, under 95% seen once. Sequenced material: PBMCs. These receptors were obtained from a man aged 30-40 years with colorectal cancer.

J is TRBJ1-1 and V is TRBV5-6; 7 positions agree with TRBD1. Trimming at V came to 7 bases and at J to 3 bases, leaving 6 bases not matched to a gene. Looked up from germline, CDR1 is SGHDT and CDR2 is YYEEEE. The CDR3 extends over 13 amino acids. In DNA form, the CDR3 reads TGTGCCAGCGGGTACAGGGGCCACACTGAAGCTTTCTTT. Amino acids: CASGYRGHTEAFF.

The chain joins TRBV10-3 to TRBJ1-2, with D unclear. The CDR3 extends over 15 amino acids. V gave up 2 bases and J gave up 2 bases, with 12 bases separating them. CDR1 ENHRY and CDR2 SYGVKD come from the germline V gene. This chain's CDR3 is CAISEPREPNYGYTF. In nucleotides, the CDR3 is TGTGCCATCAGTGAGCCACGGGAACCGAACTATGGCTACACCTTC.

The rearrangement joins TRBV12-3 or TRBV12-4 to TRBJ1-2, with D unresolved. Trimming left V 3 bases short and J 3 bases short, with 8 bases between. This CDR3 region has 13 residues. The CDR3: CASSLQAHYGYTF. As DNA, the CDR3 is TGTGCCAGCAGTTTGCAGGCCCACTATGGCTACACCTTC.

This chain uses TRBV7-2 with TRBJ2-2; D is undetermined. Per germline, CDR1 SGHTA and CDR2 FQGNSA. The V end was cut by 3 bases, the J end by 6 bases, with 11 bases between. The CDR3 contains 14 residues. The CDR3 DNA reads as TGTGCCAGCAGCTTCAGACCCGGACCCGGGGAGCTGTTTTTT. Translating gives CASSFRPGPGELFF.

This sequence joins TRBV4-3 and TRBJ1-1; D is possibly TRBD1 (5 bases). The CDR3 has 15 residues. Germline V gene sequence: CDR1 LGHNA, CDR2 YSLEER. Between the trimmed V and J ends, which lost 1 base and 4 bases, there was a span of 13 bases. DNA of the CDR3: TGCGCCAGCAGCCAAGCTAGGGGTCAGGGCACTGAAGCTTTCTTT. Translated: CASSQARGQGTEAFF.

V and J are TRBV29-1 and TRBJ2-2; 8 positions match TRBD1. After removal of 3 bases from V and 6 bases from J, the junction contained 9 bases not matched to a gene. The CDR3 consists of 15 residues. Per germline, CDR1 SQVTM and CDR2 ANQGSEA. The CDR3 nucleotides are TGCAGCGTTGAGGGTGGGACAGGCCCTGCCGGGGAGCTGTTTTTT. Protein product: CSVEGGTGPAGELFF.

The J gene is TRBJ2-6, the V gene TRBV5-6; 7 bases agree with TRBD2. The CDR3 length is 18 residues. The V segment lost 1 base and the J segment 0 bases; nucleotides outside the gene matches: 7. Looked up from germline, CDR1 is SGHDT and CDR2 is YYEEEE. The chain's CDR3 is CASSLMSGRGSGANVLTF. The DNA of the CDR3 is TGTGCCAGCAGCTTGATGTCTGGGAGGGGCTCTGGGGCCAACGTCCTGACTTTC.

The chain uses TRBV6-6 and TRBJ2-3; D remains ambiguous. This CDR3 has 13 residues. The V gene lost 5 bases and the J gene lost 4 bases, with 10 bases spanning the gap. Germline V lookup: CDR1 MNHNY, CDR2 SVGAGI (reference sequence). The CDR3 here is CASSTRYADTQYF. Here the CDR3 DNA reads TGTGCCAGCAGTACCAGGTACGCAGATACGCAGTATTTT.

The chain links TRBV4-1 to TRBJ1-5; tentative D call: TRBD1 (5 bases). Germline V gives CDR1 MGHRA, CDR2 YSYEKL. The CDR3 contains 15 residues. V was clipped by 0 bases and J by 5 bases, with 11 bases between them. The CDR3 coding sequence is TGCGCCAGCAGCCAAGAGGAGCGGGGGTATCAGCCCCAGCATTTT. This sequence encodes CASSQEERGYQPQHF.

The V gene is TRBV24-1, the J gene TRBJ1-4; the D is unclear. Looked up from germline, CDR1 is KGHDR and CDR2 is SFDVKD. V was cut by 3 bases and J by 3 bases, with 7 bases left in between. CDR3 length: 14 amino acids. In DNA, the CDR3 is TGTGCCACCAGTGATCCCGGGCCTAATGAAAAACTGTTTTTT. Translation: CATSDPGPNEKLFF.

This clone has just a few counts. CDR3 in amino acids: CASSLDTPQQVVGYTF. In DNA form, the CDR3 reads TGTGCCAGCAGCTTAGATACGCCCCAACAGGTGGTAGGCTACACCTTC. J is TRBJ1-2 and V is TRBV7-9; D is possibly TRBD1 (5 bases). The V and J ends lost 1 base and 8 bases respectively, with 20 bases between them. CDR1 SEHNR and CDR2 FQNEAQ come from the germline V gene (reference sequence). This CDR3 contains 16 residues.

The sample holds one count of this clone. The chain links TRBV12-5 to TRBJ2-1, with D perhaps TRBD1 or TRBD2 (5 bases each). Trimming pared 6 bases from V and 9 bases from J, leaving 21 bases between. The CDR3 is made up of 15 amino acids. The germline CDR1 and CDR2 sequences are LGHNT and FRNRAP. CDR3 sequence: CASGPSGTEFIEQFF. CDR3 bases: TGTGCTAGTGGCCCTTCCGGGACCGAGTTTATTGAGCAGTTCTTC.

The rearrangement joins TRBV27 to TRBJ1-1; D is undetermined. CDR1 is MNHEY and CDR2 is SMNVEV in the germline V gene (reference sequence). Deletions cut 3 bases from V and 8 bases from J, with 13 bases between. This CDR3 is built from 13 residues. CDR3 in DNA: TGTGCCAGCAGTTTTCTTGGAGCAGGAGAAGCTTTCTTT. Its translation: CASSFLGAGEAFF.

CDR3 sequence reads: CASSPRDRYTGELFF. DNA of the CDR3: TGTGCCAGCAGCCCCCGGGACCGTTACACCGGGGAGCTGTTTTTT. The V gene is TRBV13, the J gene TRBJ2-2, with D perhaps TRBD1 or TRBD2 (5 bases each). Germline lookup yields CDR1 PRHDT and CDR2 FYEKMQ (reference sequence). This CDR3 has 15 amino acids. V was pared by 5 bases and J by 3 bases, with 13 bases between.

The CDR3 is CASSPVAQGTNYGYTF. CDR3 DNA: TGTGCCAGCTCACCGGTCGCGCAGGGTACGAACTATGGCTACACCTTC. The gene calls are TRBV18 and TRBJ1-2; D possibly corresponds to TRBD1 (5 bases). V lost 3 bases and J 2 bases, leaving 16 bases between the germline ends. Germline CDR1 reads KGHSH; CDR2 reads LQKENI. This CDR3 has 16 amino acids.

The V and J genes are TRBV11-2 and TRBJ2-1, with D perhaps matching TRBD1 (5 bases). V lost 3 bases and J lost 8, with 11 bases in between. CDR1 SGHAT and CDR2 FQNNGV come from the germline V gene. The CDR3 totals 13 residues. CDR3 DNA sequence: TGTGCCAGCAGCTTTTGGGGCCTGCATGAGCAGTTCTTC. Translation gives CASSFWGLHEQFF.

The chain uses TRBV4-1 and TRBJ2-7; the D is unclear. Germline CDR1 is MGHRA and CDR2 is YSYEKL. This CDR3 has 15 amino acids. V shed 2 bases and J shed 3 bases, with 14 bases lying between them. CDR3 loop: CASSQTPGSYYEQYF. CDR3 DNA: TGCGCCAGCAGCCAAACCCCGGGTAGCTACTACGAGCAGTACTTC.

The chain employs TRBV29-1 and TRBJ1-4; TRBD1 is a possible D gene (5 bases). Trimming cost V 6 bases and J 0 bases, with 11 bases left between them. Germline V lookup: CDR1 SQVTM, CDR2 ANQGSEA. There are 14 residues in the CDR3. The CDR3 protein is CSVRGSATNEKLFF. The CDR3 DNA follows: TGCAGCGTAAGGGGCTCTGCAACTAATGAAAAACTGTTTTTT.

The chain couples TRBV24-1 to TRBJ1-5, with TRBD1 matching over 9 bases. Germline V lookup: CDR1 KGHDR, CDR2 SFDVKD. V was pared by 3 bases and J by 4 bases, with 3 bases of the junction left unmatched. The CDR3 is made up of 15 amino acids. The CDR3 region has the DNA TGTGCCACCAGTGATGGACAGGGGCTTAATCAGCCCCAGCATTTT. Translation gives CATSDGQGLNQPQHF.

This sequence joins TRBV6-5 and TRBJ2-3, with TRBD2 matching 13 bases. The V and J ends lost 5 bases and 4 bases, in that order; junction bases with no gene match: 3. CDR3 size: 15 residues. Germline-derived CDR1 and CDR2 are MNHEY and SVGAGI. CDR3 nucleotide sequence: TGTGCCAGCAGTAAAACTAGCGGGGGGGCAGATACGCAGTATTTT. It yields the protein CASSKTSGGADTQYF.

This chain links TRBV6-6 with TRBJ2-2; D is perhaps TRBD1 (6 bases). Germline V gives CDR1 MNHNY, CDR2 SVGAGI (reference sequence). The V end lost 1 base, the J end lost 5 bases, and 14 bases lay between the germline ends. This CDR3 is 16 amino acids long. CDR3 bases: TGTGCCAGCAGTTACTGGCACAGGGATTCGACCGGGGAGCTGTTTTTT. It is translated as CASSYWHRDSTGELFF.

The J gene is TRBJ1-2, the V gene TRBV6-5; 8 bases are shared with TRBD1. The junction had 3 bases not matched to a gene; V was cut back by 4 bases and J by 2 bases. Germline values: CDR1 MNHEY, CDR2 SVGAGI. The CDR3 contains 14 residues. The chain's CDR3 is CASSLGQENYGYTF. The CDR3 DNA is TGTGCCAGCAGTTTGGGACAGGAAAACTATGGCTACACCTTC.

V and J are TRBV5-1 and TRBJ1-1; D not resolved. Germline CDR1 reads SGHRS; CDR2 reads YFSETQ. The CDR3 is made up of 13 amino acids. Trimming removed 0 bases at V and 8 bases at J, with 11 bases between. CDR3 in DNA: TGCGCCAGCAGCTTGGTAGATGGATTCGAAGCTTTCTTT. It encodes CASSLVDGFEAFF. Full variable domain (missing parts from reference TRBV5-1 and TRBJ1-1): KAGVTQTPRYLIKTRGQQVTLSCSPISGHRSVSWYQQTPGQGLQFLFEYFSETQRNKGNFPGRFSGRQFSNSRSEMNVSTLELGDSALYLCASSLVDGFEAFFGQGTRLTVV.

This clone was seen only once. The rearrangement joins TRBV18 to TRBJ1-6; TRBD1 matches 10 bases. This CDR3 has 17 residues. Germline assignment: CDR1 KGHSH and CDR2 LQKENI. V shed 2 bases, J shed 10 bases, and the junction held 11 bases outside the gene matches. The CDR3 sequence is CASSPVGPGQGISPLHF. CDR3 DNA sequence: TGTGCCAGCTCACCAGTCGGCCCGGGACAGGGGATATCACCCCTCCACTTT. Full variable domain (outside the CDR3, taken from reference TRBV18 and TRBJ1-6): NAGVMQNPRHLVRRRGQEARLRCSPMKGHSHVYWYRQLPEEGLKFMVYLQKENIIDESGMPKERFSAEFPKEGPSILRIQQVVRGDSAAYFCASSPVGPGQGISPLHFGNGTRLTVT.